The entry below gives a single TCR beta chain sequence along with its context. Its matching antigen is unknown. The data derive from a study of T cells expressing NK-cell markers. In the study overall: The TCR beta repertoires originated in sorted CD3+CD56+NKG2C+, CD3+CD56+NKG2C- and CD3+CD56-NKG2C+ T cells.

Germline V CDR1 and CDR2: SNHLY, FYNNEI. The CDR3 length is 11 residues. Findings and limits, study-wide: There were a handful of donors in whom these clonotypes also led the CD3+CD56-NKG2C+ fraction.

5'RACE template switching with UMIs generated TCR beta cDNA. TCRdb re-analyzed the 5' RACE reads; it lists each CDR3 protein once, without DNA. The repertoire table contains approximately 170,000 distinct CDR3 sequences. The V gene is TRBV2, the J gene TRBJ1-1; lacking DNA, the TRBD1 call made by TCRdb goes unchecked. The specimen sequenced was blood T cells: a sorted CD56 or NKG2C T cell subset, CD4+ or CD8+ T cells, or bulk PBMC T cells (not recorded which). The TCR was taken from a man aged 18-69 years in good health. The CDR3: CASSAPVEAFF.